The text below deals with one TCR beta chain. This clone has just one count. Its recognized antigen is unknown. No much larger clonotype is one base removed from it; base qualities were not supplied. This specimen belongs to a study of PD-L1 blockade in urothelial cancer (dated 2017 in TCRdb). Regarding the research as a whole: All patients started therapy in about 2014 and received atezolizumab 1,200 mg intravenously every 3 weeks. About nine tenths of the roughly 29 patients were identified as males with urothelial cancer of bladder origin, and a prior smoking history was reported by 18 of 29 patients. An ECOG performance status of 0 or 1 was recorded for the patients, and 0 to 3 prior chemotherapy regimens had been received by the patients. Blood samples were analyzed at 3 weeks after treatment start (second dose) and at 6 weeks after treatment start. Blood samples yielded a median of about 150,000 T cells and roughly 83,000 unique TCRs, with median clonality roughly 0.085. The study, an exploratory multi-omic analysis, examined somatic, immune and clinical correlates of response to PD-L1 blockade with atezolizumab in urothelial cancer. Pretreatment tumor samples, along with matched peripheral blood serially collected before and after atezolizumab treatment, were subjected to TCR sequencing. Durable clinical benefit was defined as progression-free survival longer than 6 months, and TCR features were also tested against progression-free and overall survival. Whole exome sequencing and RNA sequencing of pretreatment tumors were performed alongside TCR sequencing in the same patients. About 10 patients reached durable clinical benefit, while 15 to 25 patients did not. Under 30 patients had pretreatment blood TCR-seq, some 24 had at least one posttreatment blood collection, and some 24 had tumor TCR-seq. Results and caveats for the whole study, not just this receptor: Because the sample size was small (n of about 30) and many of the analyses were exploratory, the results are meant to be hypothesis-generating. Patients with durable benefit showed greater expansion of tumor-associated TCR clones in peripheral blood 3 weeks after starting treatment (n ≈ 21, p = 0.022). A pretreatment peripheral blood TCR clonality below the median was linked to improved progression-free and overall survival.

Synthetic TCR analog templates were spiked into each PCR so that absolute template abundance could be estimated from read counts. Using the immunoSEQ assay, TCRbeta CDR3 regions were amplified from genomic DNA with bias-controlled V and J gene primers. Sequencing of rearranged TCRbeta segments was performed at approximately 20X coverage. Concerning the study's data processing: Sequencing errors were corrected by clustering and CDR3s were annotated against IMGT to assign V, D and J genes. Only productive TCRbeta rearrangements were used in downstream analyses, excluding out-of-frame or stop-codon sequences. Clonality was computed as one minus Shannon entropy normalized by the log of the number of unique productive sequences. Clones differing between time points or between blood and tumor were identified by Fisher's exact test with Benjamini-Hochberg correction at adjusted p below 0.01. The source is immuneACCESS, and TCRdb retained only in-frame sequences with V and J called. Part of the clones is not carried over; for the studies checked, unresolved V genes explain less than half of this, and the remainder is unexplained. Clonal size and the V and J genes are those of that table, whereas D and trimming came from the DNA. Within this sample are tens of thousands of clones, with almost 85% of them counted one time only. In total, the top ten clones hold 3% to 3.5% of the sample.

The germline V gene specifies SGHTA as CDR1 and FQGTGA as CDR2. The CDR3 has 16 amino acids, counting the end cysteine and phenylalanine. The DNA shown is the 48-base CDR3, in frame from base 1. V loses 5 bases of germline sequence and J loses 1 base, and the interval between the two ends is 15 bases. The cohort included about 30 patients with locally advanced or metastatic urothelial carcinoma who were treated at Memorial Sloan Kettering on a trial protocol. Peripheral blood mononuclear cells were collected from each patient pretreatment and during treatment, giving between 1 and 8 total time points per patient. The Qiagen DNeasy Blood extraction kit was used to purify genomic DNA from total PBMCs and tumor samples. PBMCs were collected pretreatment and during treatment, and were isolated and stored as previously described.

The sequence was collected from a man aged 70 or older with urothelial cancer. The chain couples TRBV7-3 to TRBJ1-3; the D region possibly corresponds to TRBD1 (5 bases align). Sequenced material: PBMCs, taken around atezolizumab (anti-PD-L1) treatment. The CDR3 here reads CASSLGPGGSGNTIYF. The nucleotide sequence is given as TGTGCCAGCAGCCTTGGACCCGGGGGTTCTGGAAACACCATATATTTT. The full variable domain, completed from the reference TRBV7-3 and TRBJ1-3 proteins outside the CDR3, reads GAGVSQTPSNKVTEKGKYVELRCDPISGHTALYWYRQSLGQGPEFLIYFQGTGAADDSGLPNDRFFAVRPEGSVSTLKIQRTERGDSAVYLCASSLGPGGSGNTIYFGEGSWLTVV.